This T cell receptor beta chain derives from a study of T cells in localized non-small cell lung cancer. Germline CDR1 is SGHRS and CDR2 is YFSETQ. Trimming at V came to 5 bases and at J to 0 bases, leaving 3 bases not matched to a gene. This CDR3 is 14 amino acids long. Assay used: immunoSEQ multiplex PCR; TCRdb lists only in-frame clones, some missing. This sample has tens of thousands of clones, with around 84% found just once. The TCR was taken from a female donor older than 55 with stage I lung adenocarcinoma. This material consisted of peripheral blood, taken before any cancer treatment. The chain links TRBV5-1 to TRBJ1-2, with 8 bases lining up with TRBD1. As DNA, the CDR3 is TGCGCCAGCAGAAGGACAGGGACTAACTATGGCTACACCTTC. Translating gives CASRRTGTNYGYTF.